Sequencing of this T cell receptor (beta chain) was carried out in a study of blood T cell repertoires in COVID-19. Study as a whole: Acute-phase and convalescent COVID-19 samples originated in the United States, Italy and Spain. T cells, B-cell-depleted T cells, or PBMCs provided the cDNA or gDNA that served as material.

Original processing notes: From reference gene primer amplification, estimates of nucleated cell counts were derived. Produced via immunoSEQ multiplex PCR; TCRdb's table is partial and in-frame only. V, J and clone size derive from that table, while D and trimming were established from the DNA sequence. The profile shows some 120,000 clones, over 75% of them singletons. The clonotype was recovered from a human donor with active COVID-19. The donor label of this sample is uncertain. The material sequenced was peripheral blood.

The CDR3 DNA reads TGTGCCAGCAGTTTAAGGGTGGGGCCGACTGAAGCTTTCTTT. Its translation: CASSLRVGPTEAFF. The chain combines TRBV27 with TRBJ1-1; TRBD1 is a possible D gene (5 bases). Germline CDR1 MNHEY, CDR2 SMNVEV (reference sequence). The CDR3 has 14 amino acids. The germline V and J ends were trimmed by 2 bases and 5 bases, with 12 bases remaining between them.